This T cell receptor (beta chain) is from a study of cytomegalovirus exposure and HLA in healthy donors. The PCR had 60 Vbeta and 13 Jbeta primers. Per the original data handling: Later, an analysis found 75 million to 90 million unique TCR beta chains, and 9.5 million to 11 million of these were shared. Some clones are missing from TCRdb's copy, which holds only in-frame ones; the method was immunoSEQ multiplex PCR. V, J and clone size derive from that table, while D and trimming were established from the DNA sequence. The sample contains fewer than 200,000 clones, roughly 80% of which appear only once. The sample taken for sequencing was PBMCs. The sequence derives from a woman aged 18-30 years in good health and CMV-seronegative.

The CDR3 loop reads CASGPGSPGNEQFF. As DNA, the CDR3 is TGTGCCAGCGGCCCCGGGTCCCCGGGGAATGAGCAGTTCTTC. The chain recombines TRBV11-2 with TRBJ2-1, with D maybe TRBD2 (5 bases). CDR1 is SGHAT, CDR2 FQNNGV, per germline. The CDR3 runs 14 residues. The V end lost 8 bases, the J end lost 7 bases, and 18 bases lay between the germline ends.